A selection of T cell receptor beta chains follows, all from one sample in a study of cytomegalovirus exposure and HLA in healthy donors. Profiled with immunoSEQ multiplex PCR; TCRdb holds only in-frame clones, not every one. The sample contains 150,000 to 200,000 clones, 80% to 90% of which appear only once. The specimen was PBMCs. The receptors stem from a woman aged 25 to 39 in good health and CMV-seronegative. Both conserved end residues are part of each CDR3. The D gene is left open where the match is weak. Clone size is shown for a subset of rows, as once, few, many or a class of expanded clone.

clone_size j_call v_call d_call cdr3_aa cdr3_nt
. TRBJ1-2 TRBV7-9 . CASSLTMDGGYGYTF TGTGCCAGCAGCTTAACGATGGACGGGGGCTATGGCTACACCTTC
few TRBJ2-5 TRBV4-1 . CASSQDRGTEETQYF TGCGCCAGCAGCCAAGATCGGGGGACAGAAGAGACCCAGTACTTC
. TRBJ1-5 TRBV12-5 TRBD1 CASGLVGTVTNQPQHF TGTGCTAGTGGTTTGGTAGGGACAGTGACCAATCAGCCCCAGCATTTT
. TRBJ2-5 TRBV9 . CASSVGGVETQYF TGTGCCAGCAGCGTAGGGGGAGTAGAGACCCAGTACTTC
. TRBJ2-6 TRBV7-6 . CASSLDGAPSGANVLTF TGTGCCAGCAGCTTAGATGGGGCCCCTTCTGGGGCCAACGTCCTGACTTTC
few TRBJ1-2 TRBV7-8 . CASSFGLRSDYGYTF TGTGCCAGCAGCTTTGGTCTTCGCAGTGACTATGGCTACACCTTC
few TRBJ1-2 TRBV5-6 . CASSLADKGPGDYGYTF TGTGCCAGCAGCTTGGCGGATAAGGGGCCGGGGGACTATGGCTACACCTTC
. TRBJ2-7 TRBV9 TRBD1 CASSAGTGPYEQYF TGTGCCAGCAGCGCCGGGACAGGGCCTTACGAGCAGTACTTC
once TRBJ2-7 TRBV4-1 TRBD2 CASSQGLAGMYEQYF TGCGCCAGCAGCCAGGGACTAGCGGGAATGTACGAGCAGTACTTC
. TRBJ2-1 TRBV5-1 TRBD2 CASSRGGSSYNEQFF TGCGCCAGCAGCCGCGGGGGTAGCTCCTACAATGAGCAGTTCTTC
. TRBJ2-1 TRBV29-1 TRBD1 CSVESSGQGLNEQFF TGCAGCGTTGAATCTTCCGGACAGGGCTTGAATGAGCAGTTCTTC
. TRBJ1-3 TRBV25-1 . CASSELAGAGNTIYF TGTGCCAGCAGTGAACTGGCGGGGGCCGGAAACACCATATATTTT
. TRBJ1-2 TRBV5-1 TRBD1 CASSWGQGAHGYTF TGCGCCAGCAGCTGGGGACAGGGGGCGCATGGCTACACCTTC
. TRBJ2-7 TRBV2 . CASRRGYEQYF TGTGCCAGCAGGAGAGGCTACGAGCAGTACTTC
. TRBJ2-7 TRBV5-6 . CASSWGGGQGTYEQYF TGTGCCAGCAGCTGGGGAGGGGGACAAGGAACCTACGAGCAGTACTTC
. TRBJ2-3 TRBV4-3 . CASSQDKFSSTDTQYF TGCGCCAGCAGCCAAGATAAATTCTCCAGCACAGATACGCAGTATTTT
. TRBJ2-4 TRBV19 TRBD1 CAIRDSKNIQYF TGTGCCATACGGGACAGTAAAAACATTCAGTACTTC